Included here is one TCR beta chain sequence, with context. The V segment lost 4 bases and the J segment 4 bases; nucleotides outside the gene matches: 9. The CDR3 length is 16 residues. The germline V gene has CDR1 LGHDT and CDR2 YNNKEL (reference sequence). The data are from a study of blood T cell repertoires in COVID-19. Assay: immunoSEQ multiplex PCR; the TCRdb copy retains only in-frame clones and omits some. Of 250,000 to 300,000 clones listed, roughly nine tenths were seen once; the top ten hold 2% to 2.5%. The sequenced material came from peripheral blood. This clonotype was sampled from a man aged 45-60 years with acute or convalescent COVID-19. The gene calls are TRBV3-1 (or the pseudogene TRBV3-2) and TRBJ2-2, with TRBD2 identical over 7 bases. Here the CDR3 DNA reads TGTGCCAGCAGCCCAGCGTGGGGGGGGAGCACCGGGGAGCTGTTTTTT. Translating it yields CASSPAWGGSTGELFF.